These 22 T cell receptor beta chains originate from one sample sequenced in a study of control samples from healthy donors and cancer patients. The table came from immunoSEQ multiplex PCR; TCRdb's copy has only in-frame clones and leaves some out. The data hold about 160,000 clones, with approximately 94% observed a single time. Sequencing was carried out using blood. The receptors here all came from a woman aged 40 to 50 in good health.

V usage is TRBV29-1 and J usage is TRBJ2-7; D is ambiguous. The CDR3 is 12 amino acids. Trimming left V 3 bases short and J 2 bases short, with 8 bases between. The V gene's germline CDR1 is SQVTM and CDR2 ANQGSEA. The CDR3 here is CSVDSGAYEQYF. CDR3 DNA sequence: TGCAGCGTTGACAGTGGAGCCTACGAGCAGTACTTC.

This chain joins TRBV27 and TRBJ2-3; a weak D match, TRBD2 (5 bases). Germline loops: CDR1 MNHEY, CDR2 SMNVEV (reference sequence). The CDR3 is 16 residues long. V lost 4 bases to trimming and J lost 2 bases, with 16 bases between them. For the CDR3, the DNA is TGTGCCAGCAGTTCCCGGAACCGGAGGTACACAGATACGCAGTATTTT. Translating it yields CASSSRNRRYTDTQYF.

This chain joins TRBV30 and TRBJ1-2; maybe TRBD1 (5 bases). Germline V gene data show CDR1 as GTSNPN and CDR2 as SVGIG (reference sequence). Trimming took 0 bases from V and 6 from J, leaving 8 bases between them. The CDR3 totals 12 residues. The CDR3 protein is CAWSVGQDGYTF. DNA of the CDR3: TGTGCCTGGAGTGTGGGGCAGGATGGCTACACCTTC.

CDR3 sequence: CASSQEGTTRGTFF. CDR3 sequence (DNA): TGTGCCAGCAGCCAAGAAGGAACTACCCGTGGGACTTTCTTT. The chain employs TRBV14 and TRBJ1-1; D gene uncertain. Trimming removed 0 bases at V and 12 bases at J, with 17 bases between. There are 14 residues in the CDR3. Germline assignment: CDR1 SGHDN and CDR2 FVKESK.

The chain links TRBV14 to TRBJ1-6; D gene unclear. The CDR3 has 12 amino acids. Germline CDR1 SGHDN, CDR2 FVKESK. V lost 3 bases to trimming and J lost 9 bases, with 6 bases between them. CDR3 bases: TGTGCCAGCAGCCAGGGGAGTTCACCCCTCCACTTT. Residues: CASSQGSSPLHF. The full variable domain, its missing parts supplied by reference TRBV14 and TRBJ1-6, is EAGVTQFPSHSVIEKGQTVTLRCDPISGHDNLYWYRRVMGKEIKFLLHFVKESKQDESGMPNNRFLAERTGGTYSTLKVQPAELEDSGVYFCASSQGSSPLHFGNGTRLTVT.

The CDR3 is CASSRRDRRAAEAFF. The CDR3 region has the DNA TGTGCCAGTAGCCGCAGGGATAGACGGGCGGCTGAAGCTTTCTTT. The rearrangement links TRBV19 to TRBJ1-1; D may be TRBD1 (5 bases). Germline V gene sequence: CDR1 LNHDA, CDR2 SQIVND (reference sequence). This CDR3 has 15 amino acids. V lost 6 bases to trimming and J lost 6 bases, with 20 bases between them.

The genes are TRBV5-1 and TRBJ2-1; 7 positions match TRBD1. Germline assignment: CDR1 SGHRS and CDR2 YFSETQ. The V and J ends lost 2 bases and 3 bases, in that order; junction bases with no gene match: 8. CDR3 length: 16 residues. The CDR3 DNA reads as TGCGCCAGCAGCTTTTCCCCCAGACAGGGCTACAATGAGCAGTTCTTC. Protein sequence: CASSFSPRQGYNEQFF. The whole variable domain, remainder taken from reference TRBV5-1 and TRBJ2-1, is KAGVTQTPRYLIKTRGQQVTLSCSPISGHRSVSWYQQTPGQGLQFLFEYFSETQRNKGNFPGRFSGRQFSNSRSEMNVSTLELGDSALYLCASSFSPRQGYNEQFFGPGTRLTVL.

V usage is TRBV25-1 and J usage is TRBJ1-2; D may be TRBD1 (6 bases). From germline, CDR1 is MGHDK and CDR2 SYGVNS. The germline V and J ends were trimmed by 1 base and 4 bases, with 13 bases remaining between them. This CDR3 has 15 residues. The chain's CDR3 is CASSESGVLGYGYTF. The CDR3, as DNA: TGTGCCAGCAGTGAATCAGGGGTATTGGGCTATGGCTACACCTTC.

This sequence joins TRBV2 and TRBJ2-2; a weak D match, TRBD2 (6 bases). The V end lost 5 bases, the J end lost 4 bases, and 20 bases lay between the germline ends. The germline V gene encodes CDR1 SNHLY and CDR2 FYNNEI. This CDR3 has 17 residues. DNA of the CDR3: TGTGCCAGCAGTCAAGTAGGTCAGCGGAGGGGCACCGGGGAGCTGTTTTTT. Its protein is CASSQVGQRRGTGELFF. Combining the CDR3 with reference TRBV2 and TRBJ2-2 gives the whole variable domain EPEVTQTPSHQVTQMGQEVILRCVPISNHLYFYWYRQILGQKVEFLVSFYNNEISEKSEIFDDQFSVERPDGSNFTLKIRSTKLEDSAMYFCASSQVGQRRGTGELFFGEGSRLTVL.

This clone showed up just once. The genes are TRBV5-1 and TRBJ2-1; D is ambiguous. The CDR3 extends over 11 amino acids. The V end lost 2 bases, the J end lost 10 bases, and 7 bases lay between the germline ends. The V gene's germline CDR1 is SGHRS and CDR2 YFSETQ. This chain's CDR3 is CASSFQSEQFF. CDR3 sequence (DNA): TGCGCCAGCAGCTTCCAGTCGGAGCAGTTCTTC.

CDR3 nucleotide sequence: TGTGCCAGCAGCACCCGAGCGGGGCCGAACACCGGGGAGCTGTTTTTT. This encodes CASSTRAGPNTGELFF. The chain has TRBV9 and TRBJ2-2, with 7 bases lining up with TRBD2. The V and J ends lost 4 bases and 0 bases, in that order; junction bases with no gene match: 6. Germline loops: CDR1 SGDLS, CDR2 YYNGEE. The CDR3 runs to 16 residues.

V gene TRBV4-1 combines with J gene TRBJ2-7; D is unclear. The CDR3 loop spans 12 amino acids. The V gene lost 4 bases and the J gene lost 7 bases, with 11 bases spanning the gap. CDR1 and CDR2 from the germline V gene are MGHRA and YSYEKL. The CDR3 DNA reads TGCGCCAGCAGCCCTGAGACGGCAGAGCAGTACTTC. Protein sequence: CASSPETAEQYF.

V and J are TRBV5-4 and TRBJ2-5; 8 bases agree with TRBD1. After removal of 0 bases from V and 5 bases from J, the junction contained 3 bases not matched to a gene. The CDR3 length is 14 residues. The germline V gene encodes CDR1 SGHNT and CDR2 YYREEE (reference sequence). The CDR3 region is CASSLAGGKETQYF. The CDR3 region has the DNA TGTGCCAGCAGCTTGGCAGGGGGCAAGGAGACCCAGTACTTC.

This chain links TRBV11-3 with TRBJ2-3, with TRBD2 as a possible D gene (5 bases). Trimming cost V 5 bases and J 2 bases, with 11 bases left between them. The germline V gene has CDR1 SGHNT and CDR2 YENEEA. The CDR3 contains 14 residues. The CDR3 nucleotides are TGTGCCAGCAGCCGCGGGCGGGTCACAGATACGCAGTATTTT. Its translation is CASSRGRVTDTQYF.

J is TRBJ2-7 and V is TRBV12-5; D unresolved. Germline CDR1 and CDR2: LGHNT and FRNRAP. V was cut by 6 bases and J by 5 bases, with 17 bases left in between. The CDR3 is 14 residues long. CDR3 nucleotide sequence: TGTGCTAGTGGGAGACTCGCCCTATGGGACGAGCAGTACTTC. The encoded protein is CASGRLALWDEQYF.

The rearrangement joins TRBV9 to TRBJ1-1; D remains ambiguous. Trimming shortened V by 2 bases and J by 1 base, and 9 bases separated the two germline ends. CDR1 is SGDLS, CDR2 YYNGEE, per germline. The CDR3 spans 14 residues. The CDR3 is CASSVFEGNTEAFF. The CDR3 nucleotides are TGTGCCAGCAGCGTCTTCGAGGGGAACACTGAAGCTTTCTTT.

DNA of the CDR3: TGTGCCAGCAGTGTACAGGGTCTGCAGCCCCAGCATTTT. Protein sequence: CASSVQGLQPQHF. The rearrangement links TRBV2 to TRBJ1-5; D possibly corresponds to TRBD1 (6 bases). Per germline, CDR1 SNHLY and CDR2 FYNNEI. V shed 4 bases and J shed 7 bases, with 11 bases lying between them. CDR3 length: 13 residues. Together with reference TRBV2 and TRBJ1-5, the CDR3 gives the full variable domain: EPEVTQTPSHQVTQMGQEVILRCVPISNHLYFYWYRQILGQKVEFLVSFYNNEISEKSEIFDDQFSVERPDGSNFTLKIRSTKLEDSAMYFCASSVQGLQPQHFGDGTRLSIL.

This clone was detected once. The chain employs TRBV7-8 and TRBJ2-1; tentatively, D is TRBD1 (5 bases). The ends were cut back, 7 bases at V and 0 bases at J, with 13 bases in the middle. The CDR3 loop spans 15 amino acids. Germline lookup yields CDR1 SGHVS and CDR2 FQNEAQ. The CDR3 sequence: CASTEDRLSYNEQFF. CDR3 DNA sequence: TGTGCCAGCACCGAAGACAGACTCTCCTACAATGAGCAGTTCTTC. The variable domain in full, completed from reference TRBV7-8 and TRBJ2-1, reads GAGVSQSPRYKVAKRGQDVALRCDPISGHVSLFWYQQALGQGPEFLTYFQNEAQLDKSGLPSDRFFAERPEGSVSTLKIQRTQQEDSAVYLCASTEDRLSYNEQFFGPGTRLTVL.

The chain is built from TRBV7-8 and TRBJ2-7; TRBD2 matches at 9 bases. There are 15 residues in the CDR3. V lost 5 bases to trimming and J lost 5 bases; unmatched junction nucleotides: 10. Germline V CDR1 and CDR2: SGHVS, FQNEAQ. The CDR3 DNA sequence: TGTGCCAGCAGCCTTAGCGGGGGAAGAGGCCACGAGCAGTACTTC. It is translated as CASSLSGGRGHEQYF.

This clone has only one observation. The genes are TRBV7-2 and TRBJ2-5; 13 bases fit TRBD2. J gave up 5 bases and V 4 bases, and 10 bases lay outside the gene matches. Germline V CDR1 and CDR2: SGHTA, FQGNSA. The CDR3 contains 17 residues. The CDR3 loop reads CASSWRAGLAGAETQYF. For the CDR3, the DNA is TGTGCCAGCAGCTGGAGAGCTGGACTAGCGGGAGCGGAGACCCAGTACTTC.

The J gene is TRBJ2-5, the V gene TRBV12-3 or TRBV12-4; maybe TRBD1 (6 bases). This CDR3 is 13 amino acids long. Trimming pared 1 base from V and 3 bases from J, leaving 6 bases between. CDR3: CASSLGTEETQYF. CDR3 nucleotide sequence: TGTGCCAGCAGTTTAGGGACAGAAGAGACCCAGTACTTC.

The rearrangement links TRBV29-1 to TRBJ2-5; D unresolved. The CDR3 runs to 13 residues. V gave up 0 bases and J gave up 0 bases, with 5 bases separating them. The germline CDR1 and CDR2 sequences are SQVTM and ANQGSEA. The CDR3 DNA reads TGCAGCGTTGAAGACTTCTACCAAGAGACCCAGTACTTC. This gives the protein CSVEDFYQETQYF.